The sequence of this TCR beta chain was determined in a study of CD8+ T cells in alopecia areata. As for treatment: oral pan-JAK inhibitor, 5-10 mg twice daily. Sequencing relied on a cDNA template that was reverse transcribed from extracted RNA. Assay: immunoSEQ multiplex PCR; the TCRdb copy retains only in-frame clones and omits some. The sample lists about 180,000 clones; 50% to 65% were seen once. The sequenced sample was CD8+ T cells sorted from blood, obtained at week 24, from a patient treated with tofacitinib. The sequence was collected from a human donor with alopecia areata.

This chain's CDR3 is CASSLSGGAVDTQYF. CDR3 sequence (DNA): TGCGCCAGCAGCCTTAGCGGGGGGGCTGTAGATACGCAGTATTTT. The chain combines TRBV5-1 with TRBJ2-3, with 11 bases fitting TRBD2. CDR3 length: 15 amino acids. The J segment lost 5 bases and the V segment lost 4 bases, leaving 6 bases of the junction unmatched. CDR1 is SGHRS, CDR2 YFSETQ, per germline.